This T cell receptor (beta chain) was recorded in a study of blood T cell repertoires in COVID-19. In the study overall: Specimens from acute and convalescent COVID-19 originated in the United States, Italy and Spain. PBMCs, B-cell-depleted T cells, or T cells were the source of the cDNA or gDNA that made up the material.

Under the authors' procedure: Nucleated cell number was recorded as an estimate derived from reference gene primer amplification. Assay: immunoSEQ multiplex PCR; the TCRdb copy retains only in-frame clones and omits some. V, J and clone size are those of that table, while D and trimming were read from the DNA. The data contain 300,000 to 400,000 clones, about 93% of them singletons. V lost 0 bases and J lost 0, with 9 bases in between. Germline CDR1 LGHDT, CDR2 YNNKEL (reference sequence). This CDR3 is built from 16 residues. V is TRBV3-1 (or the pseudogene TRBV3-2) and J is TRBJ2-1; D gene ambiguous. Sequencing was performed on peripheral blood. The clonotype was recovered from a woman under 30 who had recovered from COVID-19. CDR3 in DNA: TGTGCCAGCAGCCAAGATTTTGGCTCCTCCTACAATGAGCAGTTCTTC. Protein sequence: CASSQDFGSSYNEQFF.